The rows below give T cell receptor beta chains drawn from one sample of a study of PD-1 blockade in classical Hodgkin lymphoma. Generated by immunoSEQ multiplex PCR, the TCRdb table keeps only in-frame clones and is missing some. The sample lists roughly 47,000 clones, over 60% seen once, with over 20% in the top ten. Here the sequenced sample was peripheral blood mononuclear cells (PBMCs), taken before the second cycle of nivolumab. These receptors were collected from a human donor with classical Hodgkin lymphoma. CDR3s include the opening cysteine and the closing phenylalanine or tryptophan. A D gene is named only where the DNA matches it firmly.

J gene: TRBJ2-3; D gene: TRBD1; V gene: TRBV19; CDR3 protein: CASRPTGVTDTQYF; CDR3 DNA: TGTGCCAGTAGACCAACAGGGGTCACAGATACGCAGTATTTT
J gene: TRBJ1-5; D gene: .; V gene: TRBV5-8; CDR3 protein: CASSLGGTNQPQHF; CDR3 DNA: TGTGCCAGCAGCTTGGGCGGGACAAACCAGCCCCAGCATTTT
J gene: TRBJ1-2; D gene: .; V gene: TRBV25-1; CDR3 protein: CASSEAGRSHGYTF; CDR3 DNA: TGTGCCAGCAGTGAGGCTGGACGGAGTCATGGCTACACCTTC
J gene: TRBJ2-1; D gene: TRBD2; V gene: TRBV6-1; CDR3 protein: CASSSGRAIEQFF; CDR3 DNA: TGTGCCAGCAGTAGCGGGAGGGCCATTGAGCAGTTCTTC
J gene: TRBJ2-7; D gene: .; V gene: TRBV7-3; CDR3 protein: CASSFAGPPGSYEQYF; CDR3 DNA: TGTGCCAGCAGCTTCGCCGGTCCTCCAGGCTCCTACGAGCAGTACTTC
J gene: TRBJ1-2; D gene: TRBD1; V gene: TRBV28; CDR3 protein: CASSSGGIYGYTF; CDR3 DNA: TGTGCCAGCAGTTCAGGGGGCATCTATGGCTACACCTTC
J gene: TRBJ2-5; D gene: TRBD1; V gene: TRBV11-1; CDR3 protein: CASSLRQGIRETQYF; CDR3 DNA: TGTGCCAGCAGCCTTCGACAGGGGATAAGGGAGACCCAGTACTTC
J gene: TRBJ2-7; D gene: TRBD2; V gene: TRBV9; CDR3 protein: CASSVAGTSGRTEQYF; CDR3 DNA: TGTGCCAGCAGCGTAGCAGGGACTAGCGGGAGGACCGAGCAGTACTTC
J gene: TRBJ1-2; D gene: .; V gene: TRBV6-6; CDR3 protein: CASRAGGAGGYTF; CDR3 DNA: TGTGCCAGCAGGGCGGGGGGGGCTGGAGGCTACACCTTC
J gene: TRBJ1-2; D gene: .; V gene: TRBV11-3; CDR3 protein: CASSPALDVEGDYGYTF; CDR3 DNA: TGTGCCAGCAGCCCCGCCCTTGATGTCGAAGGGGACTATGGCTACACCTTC